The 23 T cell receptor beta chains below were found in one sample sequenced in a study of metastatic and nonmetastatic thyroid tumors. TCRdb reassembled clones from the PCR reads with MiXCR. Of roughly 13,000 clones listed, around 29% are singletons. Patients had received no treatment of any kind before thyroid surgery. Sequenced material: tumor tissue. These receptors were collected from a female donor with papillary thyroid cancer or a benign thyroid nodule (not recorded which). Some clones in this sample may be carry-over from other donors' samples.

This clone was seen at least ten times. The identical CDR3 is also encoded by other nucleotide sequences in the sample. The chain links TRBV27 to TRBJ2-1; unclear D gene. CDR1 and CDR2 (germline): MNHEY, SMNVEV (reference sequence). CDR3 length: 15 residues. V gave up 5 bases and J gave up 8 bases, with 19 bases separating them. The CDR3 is CASSLWRSRGDEQFF. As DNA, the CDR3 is TGTGCCAGCAGTCTCTGGCGGTCCCGTGGGGATGAGCAGTTCTTC.

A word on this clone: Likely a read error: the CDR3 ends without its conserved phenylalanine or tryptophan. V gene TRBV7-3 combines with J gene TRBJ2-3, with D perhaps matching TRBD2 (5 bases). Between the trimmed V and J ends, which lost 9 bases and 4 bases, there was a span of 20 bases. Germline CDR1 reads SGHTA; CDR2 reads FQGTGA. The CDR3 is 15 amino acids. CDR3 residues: CARGSGERLADTQYL. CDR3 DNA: TGTGCCAGGGGGTCCGGGGAGCGATTGGCAGATACGCAGTATCTT.

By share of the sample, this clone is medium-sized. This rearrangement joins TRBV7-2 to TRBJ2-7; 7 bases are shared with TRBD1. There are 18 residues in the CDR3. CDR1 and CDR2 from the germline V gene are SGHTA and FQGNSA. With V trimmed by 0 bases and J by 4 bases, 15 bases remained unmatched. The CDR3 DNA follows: TGTGCCAGCAGCTTAGCTGCGACAGGGATGGGTAAGGAGTACGAGCAGTACTTC. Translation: CASSLAATGMGKEYEQYF.

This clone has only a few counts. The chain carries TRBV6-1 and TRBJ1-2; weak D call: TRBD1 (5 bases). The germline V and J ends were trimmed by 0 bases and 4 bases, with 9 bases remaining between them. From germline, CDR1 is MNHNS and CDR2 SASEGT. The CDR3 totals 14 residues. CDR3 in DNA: TGTGCCAGCAGTGAAGCGGGAAGGGGCTATGGCTACACCTTC. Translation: CASSEAGRGYGYTF.

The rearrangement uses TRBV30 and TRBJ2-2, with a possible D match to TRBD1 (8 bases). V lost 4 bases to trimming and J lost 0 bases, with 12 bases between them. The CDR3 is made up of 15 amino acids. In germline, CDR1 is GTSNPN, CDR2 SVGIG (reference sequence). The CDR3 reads CAWNRGGSNTGELFF. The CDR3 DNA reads TGTGCCTGGAACAGGGGGGGATCGAACACCGGGGAGCTGTTTTTT.

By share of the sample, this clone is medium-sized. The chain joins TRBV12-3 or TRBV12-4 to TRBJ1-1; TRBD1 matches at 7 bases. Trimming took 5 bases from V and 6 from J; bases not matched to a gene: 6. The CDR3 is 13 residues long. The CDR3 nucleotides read TGTGCCAGCAGTCTCCGACAGGGATCTGAAGCTTTCTTT. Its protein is CASSLRQGSEAFF.

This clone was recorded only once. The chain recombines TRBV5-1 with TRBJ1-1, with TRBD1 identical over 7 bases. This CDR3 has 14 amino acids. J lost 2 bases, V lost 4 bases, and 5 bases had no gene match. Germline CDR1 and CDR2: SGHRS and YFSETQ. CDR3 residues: CASSTGQVNTEAFF. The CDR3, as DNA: TGCGCCAGCAGCACAGGACAGGTCAACACTGAAGCTTTCTTT. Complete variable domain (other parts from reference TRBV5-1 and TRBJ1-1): KAGVTQTPRYLIKTRGQQVTLSCSPISGHRSVSWYQQTPGQGLQFLFEYFSETQRNKGNFPGRFSGRQFSNSRSEMNVSTLELGDSALYLCASSTGQVNTEAFFGQGTRLTVV.

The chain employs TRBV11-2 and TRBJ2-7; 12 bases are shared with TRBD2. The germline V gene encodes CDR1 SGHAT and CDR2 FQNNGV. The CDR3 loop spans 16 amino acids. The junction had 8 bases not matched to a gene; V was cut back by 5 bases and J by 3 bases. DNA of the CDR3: TGTGCCAGCAGCCCTCATCTAGCGGGAGGGAACTACGAGCAGTACTTC. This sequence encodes CASSPHLAGGNYEQYF.

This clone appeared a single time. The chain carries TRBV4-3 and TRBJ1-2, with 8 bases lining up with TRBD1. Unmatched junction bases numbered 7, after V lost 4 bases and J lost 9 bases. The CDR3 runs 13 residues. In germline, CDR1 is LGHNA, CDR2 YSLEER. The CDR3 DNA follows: TGCGCCAGCAGCCGGCGACAGGGGACGAGCTACACCTTC. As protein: CASSRRQGTSYTF.

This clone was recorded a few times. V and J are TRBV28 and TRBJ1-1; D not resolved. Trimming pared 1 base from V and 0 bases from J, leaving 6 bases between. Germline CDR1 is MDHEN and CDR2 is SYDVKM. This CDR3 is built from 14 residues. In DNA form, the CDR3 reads TGTGCCAGCAGTTTATTACAGTTGAACACTGAAGCTTTCTTT. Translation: CASSLLQLNTEAFF.

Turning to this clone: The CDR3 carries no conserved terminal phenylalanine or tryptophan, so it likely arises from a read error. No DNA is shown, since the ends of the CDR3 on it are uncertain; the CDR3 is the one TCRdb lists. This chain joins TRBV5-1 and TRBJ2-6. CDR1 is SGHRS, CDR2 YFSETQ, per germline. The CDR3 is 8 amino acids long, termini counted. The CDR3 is CASSAWTI.

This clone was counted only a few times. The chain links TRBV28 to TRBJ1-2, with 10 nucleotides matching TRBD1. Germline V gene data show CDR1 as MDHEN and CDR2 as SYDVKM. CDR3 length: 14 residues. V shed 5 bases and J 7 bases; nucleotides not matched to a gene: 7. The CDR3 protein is CASSTPGQGTGYTF. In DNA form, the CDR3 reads TGTGCCAGCAGTACACCGGGACAGGGGACTGGCTACACCTTC.

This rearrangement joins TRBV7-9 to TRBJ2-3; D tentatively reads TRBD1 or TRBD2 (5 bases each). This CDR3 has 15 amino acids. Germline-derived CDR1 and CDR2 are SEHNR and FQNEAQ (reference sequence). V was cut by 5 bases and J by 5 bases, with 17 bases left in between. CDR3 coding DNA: TGTGCCAGCAGCCGTGGGGGTCTAGACCAAGATACGCAGTATTTT. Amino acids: CASSRGGLDQDTQYF.

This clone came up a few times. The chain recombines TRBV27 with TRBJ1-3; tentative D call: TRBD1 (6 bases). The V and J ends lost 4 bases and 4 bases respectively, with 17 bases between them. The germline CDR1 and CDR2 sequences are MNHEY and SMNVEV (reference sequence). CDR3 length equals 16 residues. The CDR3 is CASSSPGTFLGNTIYF. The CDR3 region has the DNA TGTGCCAGCAGTTCCCCAGGGACATTTCTCGGAAACACCATATATTTT.

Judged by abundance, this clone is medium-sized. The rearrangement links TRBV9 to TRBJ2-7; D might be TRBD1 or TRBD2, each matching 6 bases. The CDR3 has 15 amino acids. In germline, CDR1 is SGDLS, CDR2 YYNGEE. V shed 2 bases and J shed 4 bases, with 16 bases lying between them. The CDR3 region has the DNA TGTGCCAGCAGCGTCGGGTCAAGGGGGGTATACGAGCAGTACTTC. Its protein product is CASSVGSRGVYEQYF.

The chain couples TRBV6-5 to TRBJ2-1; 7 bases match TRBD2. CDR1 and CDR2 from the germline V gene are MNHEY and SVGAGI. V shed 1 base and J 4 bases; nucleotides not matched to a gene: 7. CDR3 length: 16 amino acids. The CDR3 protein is CASSYLPSGIYNEQFF. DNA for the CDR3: TGTGCCAGCAGTTACTTACCCAGCGGGATATACAATGAGCAGTTCTTC.

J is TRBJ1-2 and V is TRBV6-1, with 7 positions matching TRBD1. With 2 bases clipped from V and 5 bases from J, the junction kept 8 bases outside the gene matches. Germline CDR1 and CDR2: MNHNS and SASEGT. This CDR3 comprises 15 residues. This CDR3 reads CASSEQTGLFYGYTF. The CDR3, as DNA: TGTGCCAGCAGTGAACAGACAGGGCTTTTTTATGGCTACACCTTC.

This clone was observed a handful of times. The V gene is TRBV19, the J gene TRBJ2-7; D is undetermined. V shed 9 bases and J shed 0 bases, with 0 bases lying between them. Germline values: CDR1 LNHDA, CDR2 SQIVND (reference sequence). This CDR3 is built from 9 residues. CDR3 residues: CASSYEQYF. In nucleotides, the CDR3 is TGTGCCAGCTCCTACGAGCAGTACTTC.

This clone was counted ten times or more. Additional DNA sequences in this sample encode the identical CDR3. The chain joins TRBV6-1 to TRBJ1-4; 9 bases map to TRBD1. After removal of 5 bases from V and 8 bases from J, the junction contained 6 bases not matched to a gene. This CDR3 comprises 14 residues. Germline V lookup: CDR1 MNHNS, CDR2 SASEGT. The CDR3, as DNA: TGTGCCAGCAGTTTACAGGGGGCGAGAGAAAAACTGTTTTTT. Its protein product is CASSLQGAREKLFF.

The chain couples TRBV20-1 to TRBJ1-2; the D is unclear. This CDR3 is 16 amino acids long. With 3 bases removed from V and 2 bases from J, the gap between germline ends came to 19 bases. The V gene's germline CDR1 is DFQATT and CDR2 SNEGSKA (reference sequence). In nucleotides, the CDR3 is TGCAGTGCTAGTGAGCCTACTAGAGGTGGGAACTATGGCTACACCTTC. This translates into CSASEPTRGGNYGYTF.

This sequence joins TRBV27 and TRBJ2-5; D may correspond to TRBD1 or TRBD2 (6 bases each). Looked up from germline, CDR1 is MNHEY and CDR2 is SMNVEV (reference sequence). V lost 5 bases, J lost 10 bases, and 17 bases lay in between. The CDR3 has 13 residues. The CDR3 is CASSQTQRGDQYF. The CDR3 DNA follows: TGTGCCAGCAGTCAGACACAGAGGGGGGACCAGTACTTC.

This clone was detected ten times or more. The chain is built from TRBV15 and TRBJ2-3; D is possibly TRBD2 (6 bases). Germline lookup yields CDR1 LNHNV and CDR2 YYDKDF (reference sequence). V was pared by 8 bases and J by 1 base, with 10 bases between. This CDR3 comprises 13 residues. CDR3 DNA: TGTGCCACCCTTAGCGGTCGCACAGATACGCAGTATTTT. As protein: CATLSGRTDTQYF.

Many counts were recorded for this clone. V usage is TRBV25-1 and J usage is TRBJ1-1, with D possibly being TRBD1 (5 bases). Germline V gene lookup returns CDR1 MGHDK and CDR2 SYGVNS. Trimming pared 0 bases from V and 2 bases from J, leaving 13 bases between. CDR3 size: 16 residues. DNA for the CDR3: TGTGCCAGCAGTGAATATCGGGGACCGCGAAACACTGAAGCTTTCTTT. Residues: CASSEYRGPRNTEAFF.